This T cell receptor (beta chain) was identified during a study of cytomegalovirus exposure and HLA in healthy donors listed by TCRdb under 2017. With regard to the full study: According to an earlier analysis of 450 to 650 of the donors, 150 million to 200 million T cells yielded over 90 million unique TCR beta sequences and around 280 Gb of sequence data. An early release that covered fewer than 750 HLA-typed donors contained approximately 290 gigabases of sequencing data and tens of millions of unique TCR sequences. Of the 398 genotyped donors, 65% to 90% were placed in the genetic ancestry cluster associated with self-reported Caucasian donors. The study was designed to test whether signatures of past pathogen exposure could be identified by cataloging public T cell receptors. Using immunosequencing, the study profiled T cell repertoires from 640 or so subjects and related those repertoires to cytomegalovirus serostatus. In addition to the first cohort of roughly 700 subjects, a separate validation cohort of 130 or so different subjects was used. High-throughput TCR immunosequencing, statistical association of individual TCRs with disease status, and machine learning were combined to predict cytomegalovirus infection status. To study patterns of TCR occurrence, a later analysis re-analyzed previously published TCR beta repertoires from 700 or so donors and added high-resolution HLA genotyping. In the later analysis, no new phenotypic data were used to find candidate immune exposures; instead, reliance was placed on TCR beta sequences and their occurrence across donors. In an earlier analysis of more than 550 of the donors, high-throughput TCR beta sequencing was used to judge whether each TCR beta V gene segment behaved as functional or pseudogenic. Alongside the repertoire data, information on donor age, sex, ethnicity and CMV serostatus was compiled. A later genetic analysis took genome-wide SNP genotypes for about three fifths of the 666 donors and used that subset as a discovery cohort. Every repertoire in the discovery cohort had been generated on one and the same sequencing platform. Both class I and class II loci were covered by HLA typing, at four-digit resolution. Typing coverage differed by locus: A, B, C, DRB1 and DQB1 were typed in roughly 620-630 donors, DQA1 in about 510, DPA1 in 606, and DPB1 in about 450. Roughly five DR-DQ haplotypes were handled as single units for association and clustering because linkage in the cohort was strong. Among over 350 genotyped donors of the cohort, an average of around 240,000 unique TCR beta nucleotide sequences were sequenced per donor, roughly a sixth of them non-productive.

The cohort consisted of fewer than 700 healthy bone marrow donors. At the time of sampling, every cohort member was nominally healthy, though immune exposures that went unrecorded were likely present. The donor tested CMV seronegative, placing the donor among the 350 or so seronegative members of the cohort. Each donor provided a peripheral blood sample, and peripheral blood mononuclear cells were used for TCR beta sequencing. The Qiagen DNeasy Blood Extraction Kit was used to extract genomic DNA from the blood cell samples. Broad study findings and their caveats: According to a later analysis, most CMV-associated TCR beta chains appeared to be HLA-restricted, and the HLA associations seemed to be driven largely by CMV exposure. For the cohort, immune exposure information was limited to CMV serostatus. A cluster of highly shared sequence variants was judged likely to be a technical artifact of the sequencing pipeline. In this cohort, only TCR beta chains were sequenced, and detectable features were limited by the absence of alpha or paired-chain data. In an earlier analysis of approximately 590 of the donors, most TCR beta V segments were observed in productive rearrangements about 90% or about 30% of the time, broadly matching IMGT annotations. A further reported finding was that TCR beta sequences accurately predicted the HLA-A and HLA-B alleles for most subjects in the first cohort. In a later analysis, TCR association rates were found to vary across HLA loci, with the most associated TCRs seen for DRB1 alleles and the fewest for HLA-C alleles. Because HLA typing was unavailable for some donors at each locus, only the typed subset was used in association tests. In both the original and validation cohorts, the classifier was reported to diagnose cytomegalovirus status with high specificity and sensitivity. When HLA alleles, especially DR and DQ, strongly co-occurred, attributing TCR associations to individual alleles was difficult. Because counts were too low, about 15 rarely observed V segments, including chromosome 9 orphons, were left out of the earlier analysis of about 500 of the donors. Correlated functional status among segregating V segments might be attributable to linkage disequilibrium, but an unknown experimental factor could not be ruled out. Some IMGT-functional V segments, including TRBV6-2 and TRBV6-3, could not be told apart with the 87-base-pair reads, so those segments were excluded. A later analysis associated about 17,000 TCR beta sequences with specific HLA alleles at a false discovery rate of 0.05. A few of the identified cytomegalovirus-associated TCR beta chains were confirmed in vitro to be specific for cytomegalovirus antigens. In a later analysis, HLA-associated TCR beta chains were found to be more clonally expanded and to have lower generation probabilities than equally common non-associated chains. Roughly uniform sequencing depth across donors was assumed in presence/absence analyses, although this assumption may not hold. In a later genetic analysis, fewer N-insertions in productive TCRs were reported among donors in an Asian-associated ancestry cluster than the roughly 640-donor mean. A later analysis reported that several top co-occurrence clusters appeared linked to parvovirus B19, influenza, CMV and Epstein-Barr virus. V-gene and J-gene trimming of TCR beta chains was associated with a missense DCLRE1C variant in a later genetic analysis, and the association was replicated in an independent cohort. Across donors, most TCR sequences were observed very rarely, whereas some public TCRs were present in many individuals. A total of 150 to 200 TCR beta chains were listed by the study as associated with cytomegalovirus. The authors suggested that the approach could potentially be extended to other disease states and immunological phenotypes.

Library preparation employed the immunoSEQ multiplex PCR assay. The multiplex PCR relied on a mix of 60 forward primers for TCR Vbeta segments and 13 reverse primers for TCR Jbeta segments. Amplification of the CDR3 region of rearranged TCR beta genes was performed with a multiplex PCR assay on genomic DNA. On the Illumina HiSeq System, the amplified TCR beta libraries were sequenced as 87-base-pair reads. In the paper's pipeline: Across the 500 to 750 repertoires, a later analysis counted around 80 million unique TCR beta chains, roughly 11 million of which were shared by at least two donors. To remove PCR and sequencing errors, raw reads were error-corrected and collapsed into unique sequences using a nearest-neighbor algorithm that merged closely related sequences. To assign V, D and J gene segments, CDR3 sequences were aligned to IMGT reference sequences. For a sequence to be retained, a match of at least six nucleotides was required to both a V gene segment and a J gene segment. A rearrangement was called productive if the CDR3 had no stop codons and remained in frame with V and J, and every other rearrangement was called non-productive. CDR3 was defined by IMGT convention, running from the second conserved V-encoded cysteine to the conserved J-encoded phenylalanine. The earlier analysis of 587 of the donors excluded sequences that lacked an unambiguous match to a single V gene segment. An earlier analysis of 587 of the donors classified V segments as functional when productive rearrangements were above 56.7% and as segregating when the standard deviation between donors was above 5%. A statistical classification framework was developed to diagnose cytomegalovirus status using the catalog of TCR beta chain sequences. In a later analysis, TCR nucleotide sequences were compared against IMGT/GENE-DB human TR gene sequences so that V and J genes could be assigned. The TCRdist pipeline was used in a later analysis to assign CDR3 sequences and most-parsimonious VDJ recombination scenarios. A later analysis defined each TCR beta chain by its CDR3 amino acid sequence plus V-gene family, and excluded reads lacking a unique V-gene family. In a later analysis, nearly 600 highly shared, low-generation-probability nucleotide sequences were removed to address suspected cross-contamination and a sequencing artifact. In a later analysis, a clonal expansion index was calculated for each public chain from normalized within-repertoire ranks of inferred template counts. A later analysis computed generation probabilities with a VDJ recombination model fitted to out-of-frame rearrangements, and checked the results against IGoR. A later analysis scored TCR-TCR, TCR-HLA and TCR-CMV co-occurrence with hypergeometric tests, applying a repertoire-size bias correction to TCR pairs. False discovery rates were estimated in a later analysis by permuting HLA or CMV assignments 20 times. In a later analysis, co-occurring TCRs were grouped with DBSCAN, and TCRdist sequence similarity was added when clustering was performed within HLA-allele-positive subsets. Repertoires with fewer than 30,000 or more than 120,000 public chains were left out of co-occurrence clustering, as were five repertoires with anomalous nucleotide sharing. TCRdb stores this immuneACCESS table with in-frame sequences only. Part of the clones is absent; in the studies checked, under half of the shortfall reflects unresolved V genes, and no reason is known for the rest. Clonal size and the V and J genes are those of that table, whereas D and trimming came from the DNA. This sample is represented by around 150,000 clones; roughly 70% of them were singletons. Together, the top ten hold over 3% of the sample.

Deletion took 1 base off V and 6 bases off J, with a span of 13 bases between the germline ends. Looking up the germline V gene yields CDR1 SGHRS and CDR2 YFSETQ. From cysteine to phenylalanine, the CDR3 is 14 amino acids long. The sequence is cut down to CDR3 DNA, 42 bases in frame from base 1. This clone was detected once. No cognate antigen has been identified for it. No base quality information exists; no much larger clone differs at one position. Sequencing input: PBMCs. The sequence was obtained from a man aged 40-49 years in good health and CMV-seronegative. The chain is encoded by TRBV5-1 joined to TRBJ1-1; TRBD1 is a weak D gene call, 6 bases matching. The CDR3 is CASSLTNRVSEAFF. Read as DNA, the sequence is TGCGCCAGCAGCTTGACAAACAGGGTGTCTGAAGCTTTCTTT. The full variable domain, with segments outside the CDR3 supplied by the reference TRBV5-1 and TRBJ1-1 proteins, appears as KAGVTQTPRYLIKTRGQQVTLSCSPISGHRSVSWYQQTPGQGLQFLFEYFSETQRNKGNFPGRFSGRQFSNSRSEMNVSTLELGDSALYLCASSLTNRVSEAFFGQGTRLTVV.